These 13 T cell receptor beta chains originate from one sample sequenced in a study of liver allograft versus peripheral blood T cells. About the research overall: Transplanted-liver and recipient peripheral blood T cell receptor repertoires were compared.

TCRdb used MiXCR to reprocess the reads, holding one entry per CDR3 protein. Seen here are 2,500 to 3,500 distinct CDR3 sequences, 16% observed once, and the top ten hold less than 7%. The receptor source for this set is a human patient who had a liver transplant. These T cells may partly come from the graft donor.

This clonotype qualifies as large. The chain recombines TRBV14 with TRBJ1-2, with no clear D. The CDR3 extends over 14 amino acids. Trimming pared 4 bases from V and 5 bases from J, leaving 14 bases between. The germline V gene has CDR1 SGHDN and CDR2 FVKESK. The CDR3 DNA reads as TGTGCCAGCAGCCCCGCGGCCAAAGGTTATGGCTACACCTTC. It codes for CASSPAAKGYGYTF.

This clonotype ranks as medium-sized. This chain connects TRBV6-6 to TRBJ2-1; TRBD1 aligns across 9 bases. CDR1 is MNHNY and CDR2 is SVGAGI in the germline V gene (reference sequence). The CDR3 extends over 15 amino acids. V gave up 6 bases and J gave up 9 bases; unmatched junction bases: 12. Here the CDR3 reads CASSPRGQGHTEQFF. CDR3 bases: TGTGCCAGCAGCCCCAGGGGACAGGGCCACACTGAGCAGTTCTTC.

In its sample, this clonotype is medium-sized. The chain employs TRBV15 and TRBJ1-5, with D hard to call. Between the trimmed V and J ends, which lost 0 bases and 7 bases, there was a span of 4 bases. Looked up from germline, CDR1 is LNHNV and CDR2 is YYDKDF (reference sequence). The CDR3 runs to 12 residues. DNA of the CDR3: TGTGCCACCAGCAGAGATAGGCAGCCCCAGCATTTT. This sequence encodes CATSRDRQPQHF.

By sample share, this clonotype is medium-sized. This sequence joins TRBV6-6 and TRBJ1-6; TRBD1 matches at 7 bases. The germline CDR1 and CDR2 sequences are MNHNY and SVGAGI (reference sequence). The CDR3 has 14 amino acids. V lost 6 bases to trimming and J lost 10 bases; unmatched junction nucleotides: 9. In nucleotides, the CDR3 is TGTGCCAGCAGGCGGGACAGTACGATGTCACCCCTCCACTTT. Translating gives CASRRDSTMSPLHF.

This clonotype was observed a few times. The V gene is TRBV30, the J gene TRBJ1-4; D perhaps matches TRBD1 (5 bases). The CDR3 spans 13 residues. Looked up from germline, CDR1 is GTSNPN and CDR2 is SVGIG (reference sequence). V lost 4 bases, J lost 6 bases, and 12 bases lay in between. The chain's CDR3 is CAWTGGRDEKLFF. DNA for the CDR3: TGTGCCTGGACCGGGGGGAGAGATGAAAAACTGTTTTTT.

A word on this clonotype: This sequence may be a read error, since a much larger clone differs from it by one base. The chain combines TRBV6-1 with TRBJ2-1, with TRBD1 identical over 9 bases. Germline assignment: CDR1 MNHNS and CDR2 SASEGT. The CDR3 loop spans 13 amino acids. CDR3 DNA sequence: TGTGCCAGCAGTGGGGACAGGGATTCCCCTCCGCTCTTC. Protein product: CASSGDRDSPPLF.

Judged by abundance, this clonotype is large. V is TRBV6-5 and J is TRBJ1-2, with D hard to call. V lost 8 bases and J 0 bases, leaving 16 bases between the germline ends. Germline V gene sequence: CDR1 MNHEY, CDR2 SVGAGI. The CDR3 contains 15 residues. Here the CDR3 reads CASRLRGNANYGYTF. As DNA, the CDR3 is TGTGCCAGCCGACTCAGAGGGAATGCTAACTATGGCTACACCTTC.

By sample fraction, this clonotype is medium-sized (0.01 to 0.1%). V is TRBV30 and J is TRBJ1-6; D possibly corresponds to TRBD1 (5 bases). This CDR3 has 15 residues. Germline CDR1 and CDR2: GTSNPN and SVGIG (reference sequence). The V end lost 5 bases, the J end lost 7 bases, and 18 bases lay between the germline ends. In nucleotides, the CDR3 is TGTGCCTGGTGGCCTCCTACGGGGCAGAATTCACCCCTCCACTTT. Amino acids: CAWWPPTGQNSPLHF.

By sample share, this clonotype is medium-sized. The genes are TRBV6-2 or TRBV6-3 and TRBJ1-6, with TRBD1 matching over 7 bases. The CDR3 is 12 amino acids. Germline V gene lookup returns CDR1 MNHEY and CDR2 SVGEGT. Germline trimming cut 10 bases from V and 7 bases from J; bases unmatched to any gene: 4. The CDR3 reads CATRQGNSPLHF. CDR3 bases: TGTGCCACCCGACAGGGAAATTCACCCCTCCACTTT.

The table lists this clonotype with a few counts. The chain combines TRBV28 with TRBJ2-7, with D perhaps TRBD1 (6 bases). The CDR3 covers 15 residues. The ends were cut back, 6 bases at V and 3 bases at J, with 18 bases in the middle. Looked up from germline, CDR1 is MDHEN and CDR2 is SYDVKM. CDR3 sequence (DNA): TGTGCCAGCAGGGGGGCCCCGTCCTGGGACTACGAGCAGTACTTC. This sequence encodes CASRGAPSWDYEQYF.

This clonotype rates as medium-sized (0.01 to 0.1%). The J gene is TRBJ2-2, the V gene TRBV19, with 9 nucleotides matching TRBD2. Germline CDR1 LNHDA, CDR2 SQIVND (reference sequence). The CDR3 runs to 14 residues. After removal of 5 bases from V and 6 bases from J, the junction contained 4 bases not matched to a gene. Here the CDR3 DNA reads TGTGCCAGTAGTGGGACTAGCAGCTCCGGGGAGCTGTTTTTT. This gives the protein CASSGTSSSGELFF. The entire variable domain, with the rest obtained from reference TRBV19 and TRBJ2-2, is as follows: DGGITQSPKYLFRKEGQNVTLSCEQNLNHDAMYWYRQDPGQGLRLIYYSQIVNDFQKGDIAEGYSVSREKKESFPLTVTSAQKNPTAFYLCASSGTSSSGELFFGEGSRLTVL.

By share, this clonotype ranks as large. As DNA, the CDR3 is TGCAGTGCTCAGAAACAGGGGGCGCGAGAGCAGTACTTC. It specifies CSAQKQGAREQYF. The J gene is TRBJ2-7, the V gene TRBV20-1; the match to TRBD1 covers 9 bases. The CDR3 totals 13 residues. Per the germline V gene, CDR1 is DFQATT and CDR2 is SNEGSKA (reference sequence). The junction had 9 bases not matched to a gene; V was cut back by 5 bases and J by 7 bases.

This clonotype has more than one count but fewer than ten. The chain has TRBV11-2 and TRBJ2-1, with D perhaps TRBD1 or TRBD2 (7 bases each). V was pared by 0 bases and J by 1 base, with 10 bases between. In germline, CDR1 is SGHAT, CDR2 FQNNGV. The CDR3 totals 16 residues. CDR3 region: CASSLDQGGSYNEQFF. The CDR3 DNA reads as TGTGCCAGCAGCTTAGATCAGGGGGGGTCCTACAATGAGCAGTTCTTC.